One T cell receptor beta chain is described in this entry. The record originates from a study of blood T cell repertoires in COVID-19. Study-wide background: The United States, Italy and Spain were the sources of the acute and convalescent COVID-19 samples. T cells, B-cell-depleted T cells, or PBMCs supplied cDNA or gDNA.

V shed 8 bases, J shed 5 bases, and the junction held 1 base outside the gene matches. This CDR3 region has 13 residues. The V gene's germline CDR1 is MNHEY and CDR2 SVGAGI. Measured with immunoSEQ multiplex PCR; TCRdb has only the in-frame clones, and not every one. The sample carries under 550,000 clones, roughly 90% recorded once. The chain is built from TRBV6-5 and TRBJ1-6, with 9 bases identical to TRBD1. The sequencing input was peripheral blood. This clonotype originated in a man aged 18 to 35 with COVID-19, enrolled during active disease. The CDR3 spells CASGDRDNSPLHF. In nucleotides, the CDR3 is TGTGCCAGCGGGGACAGGGATAATTCACCCCTCCACTTT.